This T cell receptor (beta chain) was profiled in a study of cytomegalovirus exposure and HLA in healthy donors (dated by TCRdb to 2016 to 2017). Notes on the research overall: A later analysis indicated that the 110 or so validation repertoires were generated on the platform also employed for the 700 or so repertoires of the first cohort. The study aimed to test whether cataloging public T cell receptors could reveal signatures of past pathogen exposure. In addition to the first cohort of several hundred subjects, a separate validation cohort of 120 different subjects was used. High-throughput TCR immunosequencing, statistical association of individual TCRs with disease status, and machine learning were combined to predict cytomegalovirus infection status.

Separate from the approximately 670-subject first cohort, the validation cohort of about 130 subjects was the group to which the donors belonged. According to the germline V gene, CDR1 reads SGHTA and CDR2 reads FQGNSA. At the junction V is shortened by 4 bases and J by 4 bases; bases outside the gene matches: 6. Spanning cysteine to phenylalanine, the CDR3 consists of 14 amino acids. The read is trimmed to its CDR3 DNA, 42 bases read in frame from base 1. Details on this clone: Its antigen target is currently unknown. Per-base quality was not reported, and no clone a single base away is much larger than it.

What the authors observed across the whole study: Subsequent analysis determined that TCRs grouped into clusters in the first cohort also showed a tendency toward co-occurrence across the roughly 110 validation repertoires, and approximately 93% of cluster scores exceeded 0. The authors suggested that the approach could potentially be generalized to other disease states and immunological phenotypes. All 130 or so repertoires were used to score co-occurrence in the validation cohort in a later analysis, because that analysis had no HLA typing for the cohort. Most TCR sequences were observed very rarely across donors, whereas some public TCRs were present in many individuals. The study gave a list of about 150 TCR beta chains associated with cytomegalovirus. Three of the identified cytomegalovirus-associated TCR beta chains were confirmed in vitro to be specific for cytomegalovirus antigens. Cytomegalovirus status was reported to be diagnosed by the classifier with high specificity and sensitivity in both the original and validation cohorts.

Preparation of the library involved the immunoSEQ multiplex PCR assay. The paper's data handling went like this. A statistical classification framework was developed to diagnose cytomegalovirus status using the catalog of TCR beta chain sequences. In TCRdb, the immuneACCESS table is reduced to in-frame sequences with V and J assigned. These tables do not hold every clone; where another copy was compared, an unresolved V gene accounts for under half, and the others remain unexplained. V and J calls and clone size are those listed in that table; D and trimming were worked out from the DNA. Present in this sample are approximately 300,000 clones, 86% of which were seen just once. Over 0.8% of the sample belongs to the ten largest clones.

The V gene is TRBV7-2 and the J gene is TRBJ2-7; 8 bases in the junction line up with TRBD2. The clonotype was recovered from a woman between 18 and 29 years old in good health and CMV-seronegative. The sample comprised PBMCs. At the DNA level, the sequence is TGTGCCAGCAGCTACAGCGGGAGTTTGTACGAGCAGTACTTC. Its amino acids are CASSYSGSLYEQYF.